This T cell receptor (beta chain) came from a study of early T cells in non-severe SARS-CoV-2 infection. Looking at the study overall: The sequenced material was bulk RNA from unsorted whole blood, and its chains were unpaired. The study's findings and limits: Lookups in VDJdb leaned toward anti-spike CD8 responses and missed private and CD4 specificities.

Germline V gives CDR1 LGHNA, CDR2 YSLEER. The CDR3 has 17 residues. Trimming took 0 bases from V and 5 from J; bases not matched to a gene: 10. Molecules of cDNA were individually given unique molecular identifiers that were attached to them. TCRdb reprocessed the 5' RACE reads via MiXCR and lists one record per CDR3 protein. This table holds tens of thousands of distinct CDR3 sequences, roughly 5.6% found once. This clonotype came up many times. Its matching antigen is unknown. V gene TRBV4-3 combines with J gene TRBJ2-1, with TRBD2 matching over 7 bases. The TCR was taken from an adult who was a healthcare worker with PCR-confirmed SARS-CoV-2 infection or an uninfected control (not recorded which). The source material was whole blood. The CDR3 loop is CASSQDSAGLSDNEQFF. The CDR3 coding sequence is TGCGCCAGCAGCCAAGATTCAGCGGGGTTAAGCGACAATGAGCAGTTCTTC.